The text below deals with one TCR beta chain. The assay was immunoSEQ multiplex PCR, and TCRdb's table has in-frame clones only and misses some. Here the sample spans under 250,000 clones, 85% to 95% being singletons. The data belong to a study of cytomegalovirus exposure and HLA in healthy donors. The V gene's germline CDR1 is GTSNPN and CDR2 SVGIG (reference sequence). This CDR3 region has 16 residues. J lost 5 bases, V lost 0 bases, and 9 bases had no gene match. This receptor was taken from a young woman in good health and CMV-seronegative. Sequencing was carried out using PBMCs. This rearrangement joins TRBV30 to TRBJ2-1; TRBD2 agrees at 8 bases. CDR3 sequence: CAWSVLITSGHNEQFF. As DNA, the CDR3 is TGTGCCTGGAGTGTACTTATTACTAGCGGCCACAATGAGCAGTTCTTC.